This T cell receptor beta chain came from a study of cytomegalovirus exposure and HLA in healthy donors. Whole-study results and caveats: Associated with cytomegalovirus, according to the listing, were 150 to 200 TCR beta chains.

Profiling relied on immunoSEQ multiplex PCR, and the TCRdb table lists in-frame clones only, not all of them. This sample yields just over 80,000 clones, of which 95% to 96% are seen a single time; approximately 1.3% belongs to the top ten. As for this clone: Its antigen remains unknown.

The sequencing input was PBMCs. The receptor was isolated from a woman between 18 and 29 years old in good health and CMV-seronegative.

CDR3 DNA: TGCGCCAGCAGCCTCGAAGCGGGTAGCTCCTACGAGCAGTACTTC. It codes for CASSLEAGSSYEQYF. This chain links TRBV5-1 with TRBJ2-7; D possibly corresponds to TRBD2 (6 bases). CDR3 length: 15 residues. The V gene lost 4 bases and the J gene lost 0 bases, with 14 bases spanning the gap. The V gene's germline CDR1 is SGHRS and CDR2 YFSETQ.